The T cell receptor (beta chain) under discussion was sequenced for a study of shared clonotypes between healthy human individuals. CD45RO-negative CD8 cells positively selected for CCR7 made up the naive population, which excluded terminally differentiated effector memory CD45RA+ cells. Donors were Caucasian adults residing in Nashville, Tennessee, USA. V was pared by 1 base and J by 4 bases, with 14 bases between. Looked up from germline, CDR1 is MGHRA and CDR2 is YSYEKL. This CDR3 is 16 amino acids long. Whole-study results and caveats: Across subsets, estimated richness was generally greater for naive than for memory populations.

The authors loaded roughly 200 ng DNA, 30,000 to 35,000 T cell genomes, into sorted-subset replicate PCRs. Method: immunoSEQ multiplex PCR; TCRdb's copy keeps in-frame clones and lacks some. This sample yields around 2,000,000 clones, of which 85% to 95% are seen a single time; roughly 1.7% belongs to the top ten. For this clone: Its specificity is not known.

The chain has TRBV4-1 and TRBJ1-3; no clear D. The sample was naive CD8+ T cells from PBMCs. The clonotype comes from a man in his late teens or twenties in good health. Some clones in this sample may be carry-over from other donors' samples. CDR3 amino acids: CASSQGSNFGGNTIYF. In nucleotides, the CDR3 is TGCGCCAGCAGCCAAGGGTCGAACTTTGGGGGAAACACCATATATTTT.